What follows are 31 T cell receptor beta chains derived from one specimen sequenced in a study of blood T cell repertoires in COVID-19. Using immunoSEQ multiplex PCR, the repertoire was profiled, and TCRdb retains in-frame clones only, with some absent. This table has tens of thousands of clones, about 88% appearing once. The sequenced material came from peripheral blood. All receptors come from a human donor in a cohort sampled during active COVID-19. The donor label of this sample is uncertain.

The rearrangement links TRBV6-6 to TRBJ1-1; D is possibly TRBD1 (5 bases). The CDR3 is 14 amino acids. V gave up 0 bases and J gave up 4 bases, with 9 bases separating them. Per the germline V gene, CDR1 is MNHNY and CDR2 is SVGAGI (reference sequence). For the CDR3, the DNA is TGTGCCAGCAGTTACTCGGGGGGGAGCACTGAAGCTTTCTTT. Protein: CASSYSGGSTEAFF.

The chain has TRBV5-1 and TRBJ2-1, with a weak D call TRBD1 (5 bases). The ends were cut back, 0 bases at V and 9 bases at J, with 16 bases in the middle. Germline V gives CDR1 SGHRS, CDR2 YFSETQ. The CDR3 consists of 15 residues. The CDR3 sequence is CASSLDGWAQGEQFF. CDR3 nucleotides: TGCGCCAGCAGCTTGGATGGCTGGGCCCAGGGTGAGCAGTTCTTC.

The V call is TRBV28, the J call TRBJ1-2; no clear D gene. Germline V CDR1 and CDR2: MDHEN, SYDVKM. V was pared by 3 bases and J by 1 base, with 6 bases between. CDR3 length equals 13 residues. CDR3 sequence reads: CASSLAGNYGYTF. The CDR3 coding sequence is TGTGCCAGCAGTTTGGCGGGTAACTATGGCTACACCTTC.

This clone was observed a handful of times. The rearrangement links TRBV7-9 to TRBJ2-1, with 7 positions matching TRBD2. With 5 bases clipped from V and 11 bases from J, the junction kept 6 bases outside the gene matches. The CDR3 consists of 12 residues. CDR1 and CDR2 (germline): SEHNR, FQNEAQ (reference sequence). The CDR3 DNA is TGTGCCAGCAGCCCATACGGGAGGCAGCAGTTCTTC. Its translation: CASSPYGRQQFF. The variable domain in full, with the rest retrieved from reference TRBV7-9 and TRBJ2-1, is DTGVSQNPRHKITKRGQNVTFRCDPISEHNRLYWYRQTLGQGPEFLTYFQNEAQLEKSRLLSDRFSAERPKGSFSTLEIQRTEQGDSAMYLCASSPYGRQQFFGPGTRLTVL.

This clone was seen a handful of times. The J gene is TRBJ1-2, the V gene TRBV28, with TRBD1 matching 9 bases. Trimming removed 3 bases from V and 4 bases from J; junction bases left unmatched: 0. CDR1 and CDR2 from the germline V gene are MDHEN and SYDVKM. The length of the CDR3 is 13 residues. CDR3 coding DNA: TGTGCCAGCAGTTTGACAGGGGGCTATGGCTACACCTTC. This gives the protein CASSLTGGYGYTF.

This clone was observed once. The rearrangement links TRBV30 to TRBJ1-3; D remains ambiguous. Germline CDR1 GTSNPN, CDR2 SVGIG (reference sequence). The CDR3 is 16 amino acids. Between the trimmed V and J ends, which lost 3 bases and 0 bases, there was a span of 15 bases. The CDR3 spells CAWRHRTSGSGNTIYF. The CDR3 coding sequence is TGTGCCTGGAGACACCGGACTTCTGGCTCTGGAAACACCATATATTTT. The variable domain in full, completed from reference TRBV30 and TRBJ1-3, reads SQTIHQWPATLVQPVGSPLSLECTVEGTSNPNLYWYRQAAGRGLQLLFYSVGIGQISSEVPQNLSASRPQDRQFILSSKKLLLSDSGFYLCAWRHRTSGSGNTIYFGEGSWLTVV.

The chain links TRBV3-1 (or the pseudogene TRBV3-2) to TRBJ2-3, with D unclear. Germline V gene data show CDR1 as LGHDT and CDR2 as YNNKEL (reference sequence). V was cut by 5 bases and J by 3 bases, with 9 bases left in between. The CDR3 spans 13 residues. The CDR3 here is CASSFLGTDTQYF. The CDR3 DNA reads TGTGCCAGCAGCTTCCTAGGAACAGATACGCAGTATTTT.

The V and J genes are TRBV5-1 and TRBJ2-1; 7 bases agree with TRBD2. The CDR3 loop spans 15 amino acids. Germline V lookup: CDR1 SGHRS, CDR2 YFSETQ. J lost 0 bases, V lost 5 bases, and 5 bases had no gene match. DNA for the CDR3: TGCGCCAGCAGGGACCGGGACTACTCCTACAATGAGCAGTTCTTC. Protein sequence: CASRDRDYSYNEQFF.

This sequence joins TRBV6-6 and TRBJ2-5, with D perhaps matching TRBD1 (6 bases). Germline V CDR1 and CDR2: MNHNY, SVGAGI (reference sequence). The CDR3 extends over 14 amino acids. Trimming cost V 2 bases and J 5 bases, with 12 bases left between them. DNA for the CDR3: TGTGCCAGCAGTTACGGGCAGGGGCCCGAGACCCAGTACTTC. Its protein product is CASSYGQGPETQYF.

The genes are TRBV9 and TRBJ1-3, with D uncertain. V was cut by 1 base and J by 0 bases, with 5 bases left in between. This CDR3 region has 14 residues. Germline V gene data show CDR1 as SGDLS and CDR2 as YYNGEE. In DNA form, the CDR3 reads TGTGCCAGCAGCGTAATGAGCTCTGGAAACACCATATATTTT. This gives the protein CASSVMSSGNTIYF. The full variable domain, with the rest looked up from reference TRBV9 and TRBJ1-3, is DSGVTQTPKHLITATGQRVTLRCSPRSGDLSVYWYQQSLDQGLQFLIQYYNGEERAKGNILERFSAQQFPDLHSELNLSSLELGDSALYFCASSVMSSGNTIYFGEGSWLTVV.

The chain couples TRBV18 to TRBJ2-2, with TRBD1 identical over 8 bases. The germline V gene encodes CDR1 KGHSH and CDR2 LQKENI. The ends lost 6 bases at V and 6 bases at J; junction bases unmatched: 3. The CDR3 extends over 13 amino acids. Here the CDR3 reads CASSQGASGELFF. Here the CDR3 DNA reads TGTGCCAGCTCGCAGGGGGCATCCGGGGAGCTGTTTTTT.

The gene calls are TRBV5-8 and TRBJ1-2, with D tentatively TRBD1 (5 bases). The V end was cut by 4 bases, the J end by 1 base, with 20 bases between. The CDR3 length is 17 residues. The germline gives CDR1 SGHTS, CDR2 YDEGEE. The CDR3 DNA reads as TGTGCCAGCAGCCCCATCAGGTGGACACCGCTTAACTATGGCTACACCTTC. Protein sequence: CASSPIRWTPLNYGYTF.

CDR3 loop: CASSYSNSPLHF. CDR3 DNA: TGTGCCAGCAGTTACTCTAATTCACCCCTCCACTTT. V gene TRBV12-3 or TRBV12-4 combines with J gene TRBJ1-6, with D unresolved. V was cut by 4 bases and J by 6 bases, with 4 bases left in between. The CDR3 runs 12 residues.

This chain links TRBV9 with TRBJ1-2, with D possibly being TRBD1 (5 bases). Trimming shortened V by 3 bases and J by 8 bases, and 11 bases separated the two germline ends. CDR1 is SGDLS and CDR2 is YYNGEE in the germline V gene. This CDR3 has 12 residues. The CDR3 loop is CASSARRGGYTF. DNA of the CDR3: TGTGCCAGCAGCGCCCGACGGGGGGGCTACACCTTC.

CDR3: CASSEGASTGELFF. CDR3 DNA: TGTGCCAGCAGCGAAGGGGCGAGCACCGGGGAGCTGTTTTTT. This chain links TRBV11-3 with TRBJ2-2, with D possibly matching TRBD1 (5 bases). This CDR3 has 14 residues. Germline V CDR1 and CDR2: SGHNT, YENEEA. The V end lost 5 bases, the J end lost 4 bases, and 11 bases lay between the germline ends.

The rearrangement joins TRBV4-1 to TRBJ2-3, with TRBD2 matching 11 bases. The CDR3 contains 15 residues. Trimming took 4 bases from V and 9 from J; bases not matched to a gene: 9. Germline V CDR1 and CDR2: MGHRA, YSYEKL. Written as DNA, the CDR3 is TGCGCCAGCAGCCCCGGGACTAGCGGCGTATCGACGCAGTATTTT. This gives the protein CASSPGTSGVSTQYF.

V and J are TRBV7-9 and TRBJ2-5, with 7 bases that match TRBD1. V shed 5 bases and J 5 bases; nucleotides not matched to a gene: 8. In germline, CDR1 is SEHNR, CDR2 FQNEAQ (reference sequence). The CDR3 has 14 amino acids. In DNA form, the CDR3 reads TGTGCCAGCAGCGAGACAGGGTCGGGGGAGACCCAGTACTTC. It yields the protein CASSETGSGETQYF.

The genes are TRBV5-6 and TRBJ2-5, with D possibly matching TRBD1 (6 bases). The germline V gene encodes CDR1 SGHDT and CDR2 YYEEEE. The CDR3 spans 14 residues. V lost 1 base and J lost 1, with 8 bases in between. Here the CDR3 DNA reads TGTGCCAGCAGCTTGAGGGGGATCCAAGAGACCCAGTACTTC. Translation: CASSLRGIQETQYF.

The rearrangement links TRBV7-9 to TRBJ1-2; 9 positions match TRBD1. CDR1 SEHNR and CDR2 FQNEAQ come from the germline V gene (reference sequence). CDR3 length equals 17 residues. V dropped 4 bases and J dropped 4; count of bases not matched to a gene: 13. The CDR3 DNA reads as TGTGCCAGCAGCTCTGCAGGACAGGGGCGGGGGACCTATGGCTACACCTTC. It translates to CASSSAGQGRGTYGYTF.

The chain recombines TRBV19 with TRBJ2-1, with TRBD1 as a possible D gene (6 bases). Per the germline V gene, CDR1 is LNHDA and CDR2 is SQIVND (reference sequence). The CDR3 loop spans 14 amino acids. Trimming removed 1 base at V and 8 bases at J, with 12 bases between. CDR3 bases: TGTGCCAGTAGTATAGGAAGGACAGAAGATGAGCAGTTCTTC. Amino acids: CASSIGRTEDEQFF.

The J gene is TRBJ1-1, the V gene TRBV6-6; D may be TRBD1 (6 bases). Per the germline V gene, CDR1 is MNHNY and CDR2 is SVGAGI (reference sequence). The V end lost 5 bases, the J end lost 1 base, and 8 bases lay between the germline ends. This CDR3 is 13 amino acids long. CDR3 bases: TGTGCCAGCAGTAAGACAGGGAACACTGAAGCTTTCTTT. It specifies CASSKTGNTEAFF.

The gene calls are TRBV12-5 and TRBJ2-1, with a tentative D call TRBD2 (5 bases). The CDR3 is 14 residues long. Germline CDR1 reads LGHNT; CDR2 reads FRNRAP. V was pared by 8 bases and J by 3 bases, with 14 bases between. DNA for the CDR3: TGTGCTAGTCACGGAGCGGAGGTCTACAATGAGCAGTTCTTC. Residues: CASHGAEVYNEQFF.

This clone has only one observation. This chain links TRBV11-2 with TRBJ2-7, with TRBD2 matching 7 bases. This CDR3 has 14 amino acids. Germline lookup yields CDR1 SGHAT and CDR2 FQNNGV. The V segment lost 5 bases and the J segment 4 bases; nucleotides outside the gene matches: 8. CDR3 in amino acids: CASSTRAGIYEQYF. CDR3 bases: TGTGCCAGCAGCACCAGAGCGGGGATATACGAGCAGTACTTC.

The chain combines TRBV10-3 with TRBJ2-3; 7 bases match TRBD2. Germline CDR1 reads ENHRY; CDR2 reads SYGVKD. CDR3 size: 13 residues. Trimming at V came to 2 bases and at J to 4 bases, leaving 0 bases not matched to a gene. CDR3 nucleotide sequence: TGTGCCATCAGTGAGGGGGGGGCAGATACGCAGTATTTT. It is translated as CAISEGGADTQYF.

For the CDR3, the DNA is TGTGCCAGCAGCCCTAACCTCCAGGGCGTGAACACCGGGGAGCTGTTTTTT. Residues: CASSPNLQGVNTGELFF. This chain joins TRBV5-4 and TRBJ2-2; TRBD1 might be the D (5 bases). This CDR3 has 17 amino acids. V was shortened by 4 bases and J by 1 base, with 17 bases between the two germline ends. Germline CDR1 SGHNT, CDR2 YYREEE (reference sequence).

The rearrangement joins TRBV30 to TRBJ1-2; D perhaps matches TRBD1 (5 bases). Germline V gene data show CDR1 as GTSNPN and CDR2 as SVGIG (reference sequence). The length of the CDR3 is 16 residues. Trimming pared 3 bases from V and 6 bases from J, leaving 23 bases between. The chain's CDR3 is CAWSHRGRGIEDGYTF. CDR3 DNA: TGTGCCTGGAGCCACCGGGGACGGGGGATAGAGGATGGCTACACCTTC. Filled out from reference TRBV30 and TRBJ1-2, the complete variable domain reads SQTIHQWPATLVQPVGSPLSLECTVEGTSNPNLYWYRQAAGRGLQLLFYSVGIGQISSEVPQNLSASRPQDRQFILSSKKLLLSDSGFYLCAWSHRGRGIEDGYTFGSGTRLTVV.

The chain links TRBV2 to TRBJ2-6; TRBD1 matches 12 bases. CDR1 and CDR2 (germline): SNHLY, FYNNEI. This CDR3 is 19 amino acids long. With 6 bases clipped from V and 3 bases from J, the junction kept 12 bases outside the gene matches. CDR3 DNA sequence: TGTGCCAGCAGGCCCGGGACAGGGGGCGCGGGGGTTGGGGCCAACGTCCTGACTTTC. This codes for CASRPGTGGAGVGANVLTF.

The chain recombines TRBV5-1 with TRBJ2-4, with 12 positions matching TRBD2. Germline assignment: CDR1 SGHRS and CDR2 YFSETQ. The CDR3 runs to 18 residues. V trimming: 1 base; J trimming: 6 bases; junction bases outside the gene matches: 11. CDR3 coding DNA: TGCGCCAGCAGCTTGTTCGCTAGCGGGAGGGCCTCAGGAAACATTCAGTACTTC. It translates to CASSLFASGRASGNIQYF.

The rearrangement uses TRBV12-5 and TRBJ2-3; a possible D gene is TRBD1 (5 bases). V gave up 7 bases and J gave up 0 bases, with 8 bases separating them. The length of the CDR3 is 13 residues. Germline V gene data show CDR1 as LGHNT and CDR2 as FRNRAP. The CDR3, as DNA: TGTGCTAGTGAACAGGAGAGCACAGATACGCAGTATTTT. Residues: CASEQESTDTQYF.

This chain uses TRBV9 with TRBJ1-1; D may be TRBD1 (6 bases). From germline, CDR1 is SGDLS and CDR2 YYNGEE. CDR3 length equals 16 residues. Trimming left V 4 bases short and J 5 bases short, with 21 bases between. DNA of the CDR3: TGTGCCAGCAGCCAGGGGTCTGCTGCCAGTGGAACTGAAGCTTTCTTT. Translating it yields CASSQGSAASGTEAFF.

This chain connects TRBV18 to TRBJ1-4, with D maybe TRBD1 (5 bases). CDR1 is KGHSH and CDR2 is LQKENI in the germline V gene. This CDR3 has 15 amino acids. V lost 3 bases and J 6 bases, leaving 14 bases between the germline ends. This CDR3 reads CASSPYAGVDEKLFF. The CDR3 nucleotides are TGTGCCAGCTCACCCTACGCGGGGGTCGATGAAAAACTGTTTTTT.